This T cell receptor beta chain was recorded in a study of identical twins. Notes on the study in general: The degree of excess twin sharing was weaker in beta out-of-frame sequences. While abundant cord blood beta clonotypes carried fewer insertions, memory repertoires showed no such pattern. Conclusions were drawn cross-sectionally by statistical analysis, without following the same donors.

Via MiXCR, TCRdb re-called the 5' RACE reads, giving one row per CDR3 protein. Altogether a few hundred thousand distinct CDR3 sequences are present, roughly 9% being singletons, with the ten largest covering 8% to 9.5%. CDR1 SGHAT and CDR2 FQNNGV come from the germline V gene. Trimming shortened V by 3 bases and J by 2 bases, and 15 bases separated the two germline ends. The CDR3 spans 16 residues. A note on this clonotype: The antigen is unknown.

The receptor was isolated from a woman between 50 and 59 years old in good health. The chain recombines TRBV11-2 with TRBJ2-3; D tentatively reads TRBD1 or TRBD2 (5 bases each). Sequenced input: naive T cells sorted from blood. CDR3 DNA sequence: TGTGCCAGCAGCTTGGGGGAATCCCATCCCACAGATACGCAGTATTTT. This sequence encodes CASSLGESHPTDTQYF.